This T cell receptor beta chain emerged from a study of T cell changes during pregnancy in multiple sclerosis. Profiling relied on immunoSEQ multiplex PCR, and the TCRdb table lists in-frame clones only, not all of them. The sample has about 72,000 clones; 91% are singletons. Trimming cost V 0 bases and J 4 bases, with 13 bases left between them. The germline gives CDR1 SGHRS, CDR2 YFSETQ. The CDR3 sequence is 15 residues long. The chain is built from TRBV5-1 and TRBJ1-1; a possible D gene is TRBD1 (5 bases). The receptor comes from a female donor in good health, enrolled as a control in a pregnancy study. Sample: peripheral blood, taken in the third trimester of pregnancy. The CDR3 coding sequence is TGCGCCAGCAGCTTGGGGTCAGGGCTCCCCACTGAAGCTTTCTTT. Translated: CASSLGSGLPTEAFF. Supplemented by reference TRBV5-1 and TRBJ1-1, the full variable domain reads KAGVTQTPRYLIKTRGQQVTLSCSPISGHRSVSWYQQTPGQGLQFLFEYFSETQRNKGNFPGRFSGRQFSNSRSEMNVSTLELGDSALYLCASSLGSGLPTEAFFGQGTRLTVV.